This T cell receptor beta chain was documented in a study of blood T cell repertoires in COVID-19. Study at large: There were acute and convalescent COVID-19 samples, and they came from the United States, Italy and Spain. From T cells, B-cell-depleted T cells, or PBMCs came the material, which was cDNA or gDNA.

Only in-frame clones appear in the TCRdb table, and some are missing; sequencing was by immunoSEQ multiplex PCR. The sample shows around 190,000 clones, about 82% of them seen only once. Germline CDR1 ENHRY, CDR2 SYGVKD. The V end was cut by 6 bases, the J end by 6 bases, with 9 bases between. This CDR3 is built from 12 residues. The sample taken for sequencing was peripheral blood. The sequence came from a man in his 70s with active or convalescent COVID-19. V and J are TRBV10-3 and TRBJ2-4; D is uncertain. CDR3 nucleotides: TGTGCCATCAGAGAGACGGGAAACATTCAGTACTTC. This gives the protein CAIRETGNIQYF.